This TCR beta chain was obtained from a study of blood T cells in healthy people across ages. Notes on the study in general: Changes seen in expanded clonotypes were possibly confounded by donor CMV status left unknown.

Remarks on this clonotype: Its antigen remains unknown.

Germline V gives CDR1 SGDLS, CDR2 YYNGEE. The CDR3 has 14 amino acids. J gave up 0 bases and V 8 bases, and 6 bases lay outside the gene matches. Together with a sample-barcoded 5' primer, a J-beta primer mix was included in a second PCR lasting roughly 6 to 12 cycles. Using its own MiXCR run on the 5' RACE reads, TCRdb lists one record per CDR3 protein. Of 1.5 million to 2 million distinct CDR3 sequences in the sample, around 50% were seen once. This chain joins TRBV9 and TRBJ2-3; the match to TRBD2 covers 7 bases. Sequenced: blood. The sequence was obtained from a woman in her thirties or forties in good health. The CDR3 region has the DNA TGTGCCAGTCAGCGGGACTCTAGCACAGATACGCAGTATTTT. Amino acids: CASQRDSSTDTQYF.